Listed below are T cell receptor beta chains from one sample, sequenced in a study of early T cells in non-severe SARS-CoV-2 infection. One entry per CDR3 protein, called by TCRdb with MiXCR from the 5' RACE reads. The sample lists 35,000 to 55,000 distinct CDR3 sequences, 9.5% to 13% occurring once. Sequencing was done on a sample of whole blood. These receptors came from an adult who was a healthcare worker with PCR-confirmed SARS-CoV-2 infection or an uninfected control (not recorded which). CDR3s include the opening cysteine and the closing phenylalanine or tryptophan. Each record gives: clone size, CDR3 length, D gene, J gene, V gene, CDR3 DNA, CDR3 protein. The D gene is left open where the match is weak. Some rows have no size entry. The others give once, few or many, or a class for an expanded clone.

clone size: many
CDR3 length: 14
D gene: TRBD1
J gene: TRBJ1-1
V gene: TRBV3-1
CDR3 DNA: TGTGCCAGCAAAGAGGACAGGGCCCCCACTGAAGCTTTCTTT
CDR3 protein: CASKEDRAPTEAFF

clone size: many
CDR3 length: 17
D gene: TRBD2
J gene: TRBJ2-1
V gene: TRBV24-1
CDR3 DNA: TGTGCCACCAGTGATTCCCAGGCGGGGGGCCAGGACAATGAGCAGTTCTTC
CDR3 protein: CATSDSQAGGQDNEQFF

clone size: -
CDR3 length: 14
D gene: -
J gene: TRBJ1-1
V gene: TRBV29-1
CDR3 DNA: TGCAGCGTTGAAGGGGAGGGGTCGCGGACTGAAGCTTTCTTT
CDR3 protein: CSVEGEGSRTEAFF

clone size: -
CDR3 length: 14
D gene: -
J gene: TRBJ2-2
V gene: TRBV13
CDR3 DNA: TGTGCCAGCAGCTTTTACCGAGCGTCCGGGGAGCTGTTTTTT
CDR3 protein: CASSFYRASGELFF

clone size: few
CDR3 length: 16
D gene: TRBD1
J gene: TRBJ1-1
V gene: TRBV20-1
CDR3 DNA: TGCAGTGCTAGAGACCCAAGAACAGGGGGAGGCACTGAAGCTTTCTTT
CDR3 protein: CSARDPRTGGGTEAFF

clone size: many
CDR3 length: 14
D gene: TRBD1
J gene: TRBJ2-1
V gene: TRBV15
CDR3 DNA: TGTGCCACCAGCAGAGTCACCCAGGGGGATGAGCAGTTCTTC
CDR3 protein: CATSRVTQGDEQFF

clone size: -
CDR3 length: 14
D gene: -
J gene: TRBJ2-7
V gene: TRBV28
CDR3 DNA: TGTGCCAGCAGTCCCTCTAATGGGGCGCACGAGCAGTACTTC
CDR3 protein: CASSPSNGAHEQYF

clone size: -
CDR3 length: 16
D gene: -
J gene: TRBJ2-3
V gene: TRBV5-1
CDR3 DNA: TGCGCCAGCAGCTTGGTAGGACAAGACCGCACAGATACGCAGTATTTT
CDR3 protein: CASSLVGQDRTDTQYF

clone size: few
CDR3 length: 15
D gene: TRBD1
J gene: TRBJ1-6
V gene: TRBV25-1
CDR3 DNA: TGTGCCAGCAGTGACGAACAGGGGAGAAATTCACCCCTCCACTTT
CDR3 protein: CASSDEQGRNSPLHF

clone size: -
CDR3 length: 14
D gene: -
J gene: TRBJ2-4
V gene: TRBV3-1
CDR3 DNA: TGTGCCAGCAGCCAGGGCCACTGGGAAAACATTCAGTACTTC
CDR3 protein: CASSQGHWENIQYF

clone size: many
CDR3 length: 15
D gene: TRBD2
J gene: TRBJ2-3
V gene: TRBV29-1
CDR3 DNA: TGCAGCGTTTTCGGCGGGAGCACTAGCACAGATACGCAGTATTTT
CDR3 protein: CSVFGGSTSTDTQYF

clone size: -
CDR3 length: 15
D gene: -
J gene: TRBJ2-7
V gene: TRBV28
CDR3 DNA: TGTGCCAGCAGTTTAGCAGGAGTGAGCTCCTACGAGCAGTACTTC
CDR3 protein: CASSLAGVSSYEQYF

clone size: many
CDR3 length: 14
D gene: TRBD2
J gene: TRBJ2-5
V gene: TRBV7-2
CDR3 DNA: TGTGCCAGCAACTTAGCGGGATACCAAGAGACCCAGTACTTC
CDR3 protein: CASNLAGYQETQYF

clone size: many
CDR3 length: 17
D gene: -
J gene: TRBJ2-7
V gene: TRBV28
CDR3 DNA: TGTGCCAGTGGGGGCGCAGACTCAAGACCCACATCCTACGAGCAGTACTTC
CDR3 protein: CASGGADSRPTSYEQYF

clone size: -
CDR3 length: 14
D gene: -
J gene: TRBJ1-1
V gene: TRBV9
CDR3 DNA: TGTGCCAGCAGCGTAGTCAGGTCCGACGGGGAAGCTTTCTTT
CDR3 protein: CASSVVRSDGEAFF

clone size: -
CDR3 length: 15
D gene: -
J gene: TRBJ2-1
V gene: TRBV6-5
CDR3 DNA: TGTGCCAGCAGGCGGACTCTCCTCAACTACAATGAGCAGTTCTTC
CDR3 protein: CASRRTLLNYNEQFF

clone size: many
CDR3 length: 16
D gene: TRBD2
J gene: TRBJ2-1
V gene: TRBV5-4
CDR3 DNA: TGTGCCAGCAGCTTAGCCGGGACTAGCGGGACATATGAGCAGTTCTTC
CDR3 protein: CASSLAGTSGTYEQFF

clone size: few
CDR3 length: 12
D gene: -
J gene: TRBJ2-5
V gene: TRBV18
CDR3 DNA: TGTGCCAGCTCGACAGGACAAGAGACCCAGTACTTC
CDR3 protein: CASSTGQETQYF

clone size: many
CDR3 length: 13
D gene: -
J gene: TRBJ1-1
V gene: TRBV18
CDR3 DNA: TGTGCCAGCTCACCAAAGATCGGTACTGAAGCTTTCTTT
CDR3 protein: CASSPKIGTEAFF

clone size: -
CDR3 length: 12
D gene: -
J gene: TRBJ2-2
V gene: TRBV29-1
CDR3 DNA: TGCAGCGTCTCCGCGGGTTCCGGGGAGCTGTTTTTT
CDR3 protein: CSVSAGSGELFF

clone size: -
CDR3 length: 14
D gene: TRBD2
J gene: TRBJ2-5
V gene: TRBV14
CDR3 DNA: TGTGCCAGCAGCCCCGAAGCCGGGAGGGGGACCCAGTACTTC
CDR3 protein: CASSPEAGRGTQYF

clone size: -
CDR3 length: 11
D gene: -
J gene: TRBJ2-1
V gene: TRBV29-1
CDR3 DNA: TGCAGCGTTGAAGACCATAATGAGCAGTTCTTC
CDR3 protein: CSVEDHNEQFF

clone size: many
CDR3 length: 18
D gene: -
J gene: TRBJ1-3
V gene: TRBV5-1
CDR3 DNA: TGCGCCAGCAGCTTGGCCCTCCCAGGGTCGGCCTCTGGAAACACCATATATTTT
CDR3 protein: CASSLALPGSASGNTIYF

clone size: many
CDR3 length: 14
D gene: TRBD1
J gene: TRBJ1-2
V gene: TRBV6-5
CDR3 DNA: TGTGCCAGCAGTCTCGGACAGGGGGCACAAGGCTACACCTTC
CDR3 protein: CASSLGQGAQGYTF

clone size: many
CDR3 length: 13
D gene: -
J gene: TRBJ2-2
V gene: TRBV2
CDR3 DNA: TGTGCCAGCAGTCGACCGGTCACCGGGGAGCTGTTTTTT
CDR3 protein: CASSRPVTGELFF

clone size: many
CDR3 length: 15
D gene: -
J gene: TRBJ1-4
V gene: TRBV6-2/TRBV6-3
CDR3 DNA: TGTGCCAGCAGCTCGACGGGGGCAACTAATGAAAAACTGTTTTTT
CDR3 protein: CASSSTGATNEKLFF